This T cell receptor (beta chain) appears in the sequencing data of a study of Japanese encephalitis immunity and Zika vaccine responses. As for the study in general: ZPIV with alum, 5.0 ug, was given at weeks 0, 4 and 28.

In this sample, this clonotype is hyperexpanded (1% or more). For less than seven days, PBMCs labeled with CFSE were cultured with peptide pools at roughly 1 ug/mL each. Proliferating CD4 T cells were sorted unfixed as live CD56-CD19-CD16-CD3+CD4+ CFSE-low cells. This CDR3 comprises 11 residues. V was pared by 5 bases and J by 4 bases, with 3 bases between. TCRdb ran MiXCR on the 5' RACE reads and lists one entry per CDR3 protein. The table shows under 250 distinct CDR3 sequences, with 4.5% to 5.5% occurring only once. Overall study results and limits: Each participant's samples clustered together, with no shared TCRs suggested.

This specimen consisted of antigen-activated CD4+ T cells from blood, cultured, obtained during a Zika inactivated vaccine study. The sequence derives from an adult woman who received an inactivated Zika virus vaccine. The chain couples TRBV12-3 or TRBV12-4 to TRBJ1-3; no reliable D call. The CDR3 nucleotides are TGTGCCAGCAGTCCCGGAAACACCATATATTTT. The encoded protein is CASSPGNTIYF.